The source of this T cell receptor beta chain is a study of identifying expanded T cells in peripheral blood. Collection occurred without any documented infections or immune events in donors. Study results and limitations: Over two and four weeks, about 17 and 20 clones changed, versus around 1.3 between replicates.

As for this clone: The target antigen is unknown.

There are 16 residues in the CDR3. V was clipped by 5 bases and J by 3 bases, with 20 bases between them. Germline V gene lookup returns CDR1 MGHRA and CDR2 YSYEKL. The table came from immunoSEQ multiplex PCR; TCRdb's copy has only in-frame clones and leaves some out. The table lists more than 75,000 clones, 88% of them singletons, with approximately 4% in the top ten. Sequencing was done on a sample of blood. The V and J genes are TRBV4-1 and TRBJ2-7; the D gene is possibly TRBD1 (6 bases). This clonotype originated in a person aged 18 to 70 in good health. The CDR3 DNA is TGCGCCAGCAGCGTTGACAGACAGGCTGGGGACTACGAGCAGTACTTC. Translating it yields CASSVDRQAGDYEQYF.